This is a list of T cell receptor beta chains from one sample in a study of control samples from healthy donors and cancer patients. Method: immunoSEQ multiplex PCR; TCRdb's copy keeps in-frame clones and lacks some. The sample has approximately 97,000 clones, under 95% seen once. The sequenced sample consisted of blood. The receptors stem from a woman between 18 and 30 years old in good health. Both conserved end residues are part of each CDR3. A D gene is named only where the DNA matches it firmly. Part of the rows lack a size; the others show once, few, many or a class for expanded clones.

- | TRBJ2-5 | - | TRBV25-1 | 14 | CASSEFLGLKTQYF | TGTGCCAGCAGTGAATTCTTGGGGCTAAAGACCCAGTACTTC
- | TRBJ2-3 | - | TRBV5-6 | 14 | CASSFGGARYTQYF | TGTGCCAGCAGCTTCGGGGGAGCCCGGTATACGCAGTATTTT
- | TRBJ1-1 | - | TRBV4-1 | 14 | CASSPTALNTEAFF | TGCGCCAGCAGCCCGACAGCCCTGAACACTGAAGCTTTCTTT
- | TRBJ1-3 | - | TRBV5-1 | 15 | CASSLGDGSGNTIYF | TGCGCCAGCAGCTTGGGGGACGGCTCTGGAAACACCATATATTTT
- | TRBJ2-3 | - | TRBV3-1/TRBV3-2 | 17 | CASSQLWGETSTDTQYF | TGTGCCAGCAGCCAACTTTGGGGGGAGACTAGCACAGATACGCAGTATTTT
- | TRBJ2-2 | - | TRBV11-1 | 14 | CASSLAGGSGELFF | TGTGCCAGCAGCTTAGCGGGGGGCTCCGGGGAGCTGTTTTTT
- | TRBJ2-1 | - | TRBV28 | 16 | CASRYEAGLAYNEQFF | TGTGCCAGCAGATATGAGGCGGGTTTGGCCTACAATGAGCAGTTCTTC
- | TRBJ2-2 | TRBD2 | TRBV5-6 | 16 | CASSLGLAGRTGELFF | TGTGCCAGCAGCTTGGGGCTAGCGGGGCGCACCGGGGAGCTGTTTTTT
- | TRBJ1-1 | - | TRBV5-1 | 14 | CASRPEFGNTEAFF | TGCGCCAGCAGGCCGGAATTTGGGAACACTGAAGCTTTCTTT
- | TRBJ2-2 | - | TRBV7-9 | 11 | CASSFTGELFF | TGTGCCAGCAGCTTCACCGGGGAGCTGTTTTTT
- | TRBJ2-7 | - | TRBV6-2/TRBV6-3 | 12 | CASSYSGIEQYF | TGTGCCAGCAGTTATTCAGGTATCGAGCAGTACTTC
few | TRBJ2-5 | - | TRBV7-2 | 12 | CASSLAGETQYF | TGTGCCAGCAGCTTAGCCGGCGAGACCCAGTACTTC
- | TRBJ2-2 | TRBD1 | TRBV19 | 15 | CASTLGTGWPGELFF | TGTGCCAGTACCCTCGGGACAGGGTGGCCCGGGGAGCTGTTTTTT
few | TRBJ1-5 | - | TRBV12-3/TRBV12-4 | 13 | CASSEGFAQPQHF | TGTGCCAGCAGTGAGGGGTTTGCCCAGCCCCAGCATTTT
- | TRBJ1-6 | - | TRBV6-5 | 15 | CASSYSGSFISPLHF | TGTGCCAGCAGTTACTCGGGAAGCTTTATATCACCCCTCCACTTT
- | TRBJ2-5 | - | TRBV24-1 | 13 | CATSDGTPETQYF | TGTGCCACCAGTGACGGCACACCCGAGACCCAGTACTTC
- | TRBJ2-5 | TRBD1 | TRBV28 | 14 | CASSRRTGGETQYF | TGTGCCAGCAGTCGAAGGACAGGGGGAGAGACCCAGTACTTC
- | TRBJ1-1 | - | TRBV12-3/TRBV12-4 | 13 | CASSLGLRAEAFF | TGTGCCAGCAGTTTAGGATTAAGGGCAGAAGCTTTCTTT
- | TRBJ1-5 | - | TRBV7-8 | 14 | CASSRVWGNQPQHF | TGTGCCAGCAGCCGCGTATGGGGCAATCAGCCCCAGCATTTT
- | TRBJ1-6 | - | TRBV19 | 14 | CASSIGTTNSPLHF | TGTGCCAGTAGTATAGGGACAACCAATTCACCCCTCCACTTT
- | TRBJ1-1 | - | TRBV14 | 15 | CASSLGTAQNTEAFF | TGTGCCAGCAGCCTAGGGACGGCCCAGAACACTGAAGCTTTCTTT
- | TRBJ2-7 | TRBD1 | TRBV4-1 | 16 | CASSPSGTAPPSMVYF | TGCGCCAGCAGCCCCTCCGGGACAGCACCCCCCTCGATGGTGTACTTC
few | TRBJ2-1 | - | TRBV4-1 | 13 | CASSQEPGYEQFF | TGCGCCAGCAGCCAAGAACCAGGATATGAGCAGTTCTTC
few | TRBJ2-7 | - | TRBV11-2 | 14 | CASSAGSRAYEQYF | TGTGCCAGCAGCGCAGGGTCGAGGGCCTACGAGCAGTACTTC
- | TRBJ1-1 | - | TRBV18 | 13 | CASSPLMNTEAFF | TGTGCCAGCTCCCCACTAATGAACACTGAAGCTTTCTTT
- | TRBJ1-1 | - | TRBV3-1/TRBV3-2 | 16 | CASSPRRGGQNTEAFF | TGTGCCAGCAGCCCCCGGCGCGGGGGGCAGAACACTGAAGCTTTCTTT
- | TRBJ1-3 | TRBD1 | TRBV2 | 15 | CAVRDRGSSGNTIYF | TGTGCGGTTAGGGACAGGGGTTCCTCTGGAAACACCATATATTTT
- | TRBJ1-5 | - | TRBV4-1 | 13 | CASSQVYDQPQHF | TGCGCCAGCAGCCAAGTTTACGACCAGCCCCAGCATTTT
medium-sized | TRBJ1-5 | - | TRBV6-5 | 16 | CASSSSRGWSNQPQHF | TGTGCCAGCAGTTCTTCCAGGGGTTGGAGCAATCAGCCCCAGCATTTT
- | TRBJ1-4 | TRBD1 | TRBV30 | 15 | CAWSVSGQGATGLFF | TGTGCCTGGAGTGTCTCGGGACAGGGGGCCACGGGGCTGTTTTTT
- | TRBJ2-1 | TRBD1 | TRBV6-6 | 13 | CASSTGQGAVWFF | TGTGCCAGCAGCACCGGACAGGGGGCAGTTTGGTTCTTC
- | TRBJ1-3 | - | TRBV9 | 16 | CASSVEGRGFGNTIYF | TGTGCCAGCAGCGTAGAAGGCAGGGGTTTTGGAAACACCATATATTTT
- | TRBJ2-1 | TRBD2 | TRBV24-1 | 15 | CATIERGGIDNEQFF | TGTGCCACCATCGAGCGGGGGGGCATCGACAATGAGCAGTTCTTC
- | TRBJ1-2 | - | TRBV30 | 16 | CAWSVGRHLPNYGYTF | TGTGCCTGGAGTGTCGGACGGCACCTTCCTAACTATGGCTACACCTTC
- | TRBJ2-7 | - | TRBV6-6 | 13 | CASTLQVADEQYF | TGTGCCAGCACTCTACAGGTGGCAGACGAGCAGTACTTC
- | TRBJ1-1 | - | TRBV15 | 16 | CATSRAEFTVNTEAFF | TGTGCCACCAGCAGAGCGGAATTTACAGTTAACACTGAAGCTTTCTTT
- | TRBJ1-2 | - | TRBV15 | 17 | CATSRELFGTGNYGYTF | TGTGCCACCAGCAGAGAACTTTTTGGGACCGGTAACTATGGCTACACCTTC
- | TRBJ1-6 | TRBD1 | TRBV13 | 14 | CASSRGQTDSPLHF | TGTGCCAGCAGTAGGGGACAGACTGATTCACCCCTCCACTTT
- | TRBJ2-1 | - | TRBV28 | 15 | CASSPRDWIYNEQFF | TGTGCCAGCAGTCCAAGGGACTGGATATACAATGAGCAGTTCTTC
- | TRBJ1-2 | - | TRBV6-2/TRBV6-3 | 12 | CASSSGSYGYTF | TGTGCCAGCAGTTCAGGGTCGTATGGCTACACCTTC
- | TRBJ2-7 | TRBD2 | TRBV5-1 | 16 | CASSSLTSDSGYEQYF | TGCGCCAGCAGCTCCCTCACTAGCGACTCCGGATACGAGCAGTACTTC
once | TRBJ2-2 | - | TRBV2 | 14 | CASTQRVGGRELFF | TGTGCCAGCACTCAAAGGGTCGGCGGCCGGGAGCTGTTTTTT
- | TRBJ1-4 | - | TRBV19 | 17 | CASSSIRPTATNEKLFF | TGTGCCAGTAGCTCAATTCGGCCGACTGCGACTAATGAAAAACTGTTTTTT
- | TRBJ2-7 | - | TRBV28 | 13 | CASSTDGSYEQYF | TGTGCCAGCAGTACGGACGGGTCCTACGAGCAGTACTTC
- | TRBJ2-1 | - | TRBV19 | 13 | CASSIPPPNEQFF | TGTGCCAGTAGTATACCCCCGCCCAATGAGCAGTTCTTC
- | TRBJ2-2 | TRBD2 | TRBV6-1 | 15 | CASSESGGTAGELFF | TGTGCCAGCAGTGAATCGGGGGGTACCGCCGGGGAGCTGTTTTTT
- | TRBJ1-2 | - | TRBV5-1 | 14 | CASSLAVDLYGYTF | TGCGCCAGCAGCTTGGCTGTGGACCTATATGGCTACACCTTC
- | TRBJ1-1 | - | TRBV6-5 | 11 | CASSLGQEAFF | TGTGCCAGCAGTTTAGGACAGGAAGCTTTCTTT
- | TRBJ2-7 | - | TRBV9 | 15 | CASSVDGTRGREQYF | TGTGCCAGCAGCGTAGATGGGACAAGGGGAAGGGAGCAGTACTTC
once | TRBJ2-7 | TRBD1 | TRBV3-1/TRBV3-2 | 14 | CASSPGQEIYEQYF | TGTGCCAGCAGCCCGGGACAGGAAATTTACGAGCAGTACTTC
- | TRBJ2-3 | - | TRBV27 | 16 | CASSPRQSSSTDTQYF | TGTGCCAGCAGTCCGCGACAGTCCTCTAGCACAGATACGCAGTATTTT
- | TRBJ2-7 | TRBD1 | TRBV11-2 | 15 | CASSLGGTGNYEQYF | TGTGCCAGCAGCTTAGGCGGGACAGGGAACTACGAGCAGTACTTC
- | TRBJ2-5 | - | TRBV11-2 | 14 | CASSLAGGQETQYF | TGTGCCAGCAGCTTAGCAGGAGGACAAGAGACCCAGTACTTC